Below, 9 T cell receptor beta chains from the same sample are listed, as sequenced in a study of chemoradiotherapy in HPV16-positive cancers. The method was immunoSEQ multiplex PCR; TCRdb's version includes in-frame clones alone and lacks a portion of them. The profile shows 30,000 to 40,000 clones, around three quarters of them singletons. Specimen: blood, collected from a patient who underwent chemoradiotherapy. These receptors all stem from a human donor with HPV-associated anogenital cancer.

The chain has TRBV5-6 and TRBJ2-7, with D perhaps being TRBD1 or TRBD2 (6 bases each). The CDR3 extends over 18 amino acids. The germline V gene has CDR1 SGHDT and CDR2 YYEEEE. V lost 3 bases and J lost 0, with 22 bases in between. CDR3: CASSWLFKGGGSSYEQYF. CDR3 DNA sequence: TGTGCCAGCAGCTGGCTGTTCAAAGGGGGAGGAAGCTCCTACGAGCAGTACTTC.

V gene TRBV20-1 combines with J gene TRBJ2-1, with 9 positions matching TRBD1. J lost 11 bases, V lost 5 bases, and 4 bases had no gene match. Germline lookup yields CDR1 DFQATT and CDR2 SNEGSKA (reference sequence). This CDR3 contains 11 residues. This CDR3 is CSAGTGSKQFF. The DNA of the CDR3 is TGCAGTGCTGGGACAGGGAGCAAGCAGTTCTTC.

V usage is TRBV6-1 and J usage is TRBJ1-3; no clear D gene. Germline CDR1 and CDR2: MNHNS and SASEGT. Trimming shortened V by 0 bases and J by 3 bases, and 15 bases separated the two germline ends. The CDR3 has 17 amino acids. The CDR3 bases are TGTGCCAGCAGTGAAGCTGAAGGGAGAATCTTTGGAAACACCATATATTTT. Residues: CASSEAEGRIFGNTIYF.

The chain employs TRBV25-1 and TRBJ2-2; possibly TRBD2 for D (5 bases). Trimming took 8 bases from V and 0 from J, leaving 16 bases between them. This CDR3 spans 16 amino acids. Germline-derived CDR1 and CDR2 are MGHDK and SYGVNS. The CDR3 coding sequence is TGTGCCAGCCGTACGCCAGCGGCGGCGAACACCGGGGAGCTGTTTTTT. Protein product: CASRTPAAANTGELFF.

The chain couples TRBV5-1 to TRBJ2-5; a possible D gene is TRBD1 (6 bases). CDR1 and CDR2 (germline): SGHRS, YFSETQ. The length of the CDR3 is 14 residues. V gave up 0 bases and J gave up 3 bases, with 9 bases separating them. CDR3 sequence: CASSLGSGEETQYF. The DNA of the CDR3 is TGCGCCAGCAGCTTGGGGTCAGGGGAAGAGACCCAGTACTTC.

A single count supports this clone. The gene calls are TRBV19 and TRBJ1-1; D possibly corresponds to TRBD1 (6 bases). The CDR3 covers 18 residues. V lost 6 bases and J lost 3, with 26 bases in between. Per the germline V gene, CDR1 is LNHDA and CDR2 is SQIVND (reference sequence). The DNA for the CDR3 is TGTGCCAGTAGGATTCCCACAGGGTCCGGGGGTGCAGACACTGAAGCTTTCTTT. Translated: CASRIPTGSGGADTEAFF.

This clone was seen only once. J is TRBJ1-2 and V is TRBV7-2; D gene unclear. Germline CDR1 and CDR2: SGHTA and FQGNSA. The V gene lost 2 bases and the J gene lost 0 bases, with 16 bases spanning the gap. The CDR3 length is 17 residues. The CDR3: CASSLRPQERSNYGYTF. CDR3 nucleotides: TGTGCCAGCAGCTTACGCCCGCAGGAAAGATCTAACTATGGCTACACCTTC.

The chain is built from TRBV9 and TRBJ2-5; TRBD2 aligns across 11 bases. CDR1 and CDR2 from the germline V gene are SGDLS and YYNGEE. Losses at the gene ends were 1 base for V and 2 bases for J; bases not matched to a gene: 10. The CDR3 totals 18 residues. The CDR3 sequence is CASSVSASGGTLQETQYF. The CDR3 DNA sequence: TGTGCCAGCAGCGTATCTGCTAGCGGGGGGACTCTGCAAGAGACCCAGTACTTC.

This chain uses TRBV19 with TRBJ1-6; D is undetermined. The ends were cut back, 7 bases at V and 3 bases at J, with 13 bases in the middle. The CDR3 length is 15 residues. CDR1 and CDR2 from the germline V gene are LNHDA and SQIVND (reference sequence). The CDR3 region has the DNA TGTGCCAGTACCCCAATGGGAAGCTATAATTCACCCCTCCACTTT. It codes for CASTPMGSYNSPLHF.